This TCR beta chain is from a study of blood T cell repertoires in COVID-19. Only in-frame clones appear in the TCRdb table, and some are missing; sequencing was by immunoSEQ multiplex PCR. The sample records some 64,000 clones, roughly four fifths being singletons. This clonotype was sampled from a man between 60 and 75 years old with acute or convalescent COVID-19. Sequences were obtained from peripheral blood.

CDR3 protein: CASTTGTSLTGELFF. CDR3 in DNA: TGTGCCAGCACGACCGGGACAAGCCTCACCGGGGAGCTGTTTTTT. The chain recombines TRBV27 with TRBJ2-2; possibly TRBD1 for D (6 bases). Trimming left V 7 bases short and J 4 bases short, with 16 bases between. From germline, CDR1 is MNHEY and CDR2 SMNVEV (reference sequence). The CDR3 has 15 amino acids.